Given below is one T cell receptor (beta chain) in context. Its antigen is not known. The CDR3 length is 13 residues. V was shortened by 0 bases and J by 3 bases, with 7 bases between the two germline ends. In germline, CDR1 is SQVTM, CDR2 ANQGSEA. This specimen comes from a study of cytomegalovirus exposure and HLA in healthy donors. Overall study context: Drawn from HLA-typed donors, tens of millions of unique TCRs were held in an early data release.

PCR involved 60 Vbeta and 13 Jbeta primers. TCRdb's copy holds only in-frame clones and misses some; the assay was immunoSEQ multiplex PCR. Altogether 200,000 to 250,000 clones are present, more than 75% being singletons, with the ten largest covering 1% to 1.5%. Points from the study as a whole: Indistinguishable V segments such as TRBV6-2 and TRBV6-3 were excluded. An assumption of roughly uniform sequencing depth across donors underlay the presence/absence analyses.

This TCR was sampled from a human donor in good health. V usage is TRBV29-1 and J usage is TRBJ2-3; D possibly corresponds to TRBD1 (6 bases). Sequencing input: PBMCs. CDR3 sequence (DNA): TGCAGCGTTGAAGAACAGGGAACAGATACGCAGTATTTT. This sequence encodes CSVEEQGTDTQYF.